This T cell receptor (beta chain) comes out of a study of blood T cell repertoires in COVID-19. Study overall: Spain, Italy and the United States supplied samples that represented acute and convalescent COVID-19. PBMCs, B-cell-depleted T cells, or T cells were the source of the cDNA or gDNA that made up the material.

Germline lookup yields CDR1 SGDLS and CDR2 YYNGEE. The V and J ends lost 1 base and 8 bases respectively, with 9 bases between them. The CDR3 loop spans 13 amino acids. Per the authors' pipeline: Estimation of nucleated cell counts was performed using reference gene primer amplification. Only in-frame clones appear in the TCRdb table, and some are missing; sequencing was by immunoSEQ multiplex PCR. The D gene and trimming were derived from the DNA, and the V and J assignments and clone size from that table. The sample lists 150,000 to 200,000 clones, approximately 89% occurring once. The rearrangement uses TRBV9 and TRBJ1-4, with D perhaps TRBD1 (5 bases). This clonotype originated in a man aged 70-80 years with acute or convalescent COVID-19. The material sequenced was peripheral blood. CDR3 loop: CASSVQGSEKLFF. DNA of the CDR3: TGTGCCAGCAGCGTACAGGGCAGCGAAAAACTGTTTTTT.